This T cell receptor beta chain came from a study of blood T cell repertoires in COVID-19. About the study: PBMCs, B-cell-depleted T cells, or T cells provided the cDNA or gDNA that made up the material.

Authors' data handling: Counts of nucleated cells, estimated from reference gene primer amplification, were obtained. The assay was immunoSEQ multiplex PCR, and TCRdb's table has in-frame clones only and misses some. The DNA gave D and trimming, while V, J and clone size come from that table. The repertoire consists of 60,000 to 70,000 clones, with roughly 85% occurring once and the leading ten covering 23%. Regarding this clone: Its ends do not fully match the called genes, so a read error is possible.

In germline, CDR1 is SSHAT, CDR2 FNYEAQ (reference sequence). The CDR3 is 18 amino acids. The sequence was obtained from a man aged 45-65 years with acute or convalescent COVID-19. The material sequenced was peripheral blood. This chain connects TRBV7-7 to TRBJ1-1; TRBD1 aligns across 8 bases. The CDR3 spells CASSSHVPGQVTNTEAFF. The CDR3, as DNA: TGTGCTAGCAGCTCTCACGTCCCGGGACAGGTAACGAACACTGAAGCTTTCTTT.